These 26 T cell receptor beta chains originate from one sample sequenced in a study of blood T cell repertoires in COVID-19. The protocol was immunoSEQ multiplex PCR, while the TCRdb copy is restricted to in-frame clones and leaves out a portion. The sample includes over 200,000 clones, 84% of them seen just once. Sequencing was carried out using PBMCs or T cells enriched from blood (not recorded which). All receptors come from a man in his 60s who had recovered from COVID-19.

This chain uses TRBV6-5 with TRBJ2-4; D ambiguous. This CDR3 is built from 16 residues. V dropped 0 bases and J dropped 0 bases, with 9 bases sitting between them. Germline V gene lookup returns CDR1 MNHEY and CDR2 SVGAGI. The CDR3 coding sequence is TGTGCCAGCAGTTACTCGTTCAGGATAGCCAAAAACATTCAGTACTTC. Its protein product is CASSYSFRIAKNIQYF.

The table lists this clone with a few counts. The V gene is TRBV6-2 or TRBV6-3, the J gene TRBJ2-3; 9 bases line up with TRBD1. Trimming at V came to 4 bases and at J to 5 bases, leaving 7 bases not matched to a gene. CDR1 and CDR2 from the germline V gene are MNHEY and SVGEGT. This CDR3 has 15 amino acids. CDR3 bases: TGTGCCAGCAGTTCCCGGGACAGGGTCTTAGATACGCAGTATTTT. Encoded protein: CASSSRDRVLDTQYF.

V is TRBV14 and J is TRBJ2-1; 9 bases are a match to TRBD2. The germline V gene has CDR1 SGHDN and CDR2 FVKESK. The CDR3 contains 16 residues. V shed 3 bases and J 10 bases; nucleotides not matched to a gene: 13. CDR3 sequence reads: CASSHITTGTSSEQFF. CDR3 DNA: TGTGCCAGCAGCCATATCACGACCGGGACTAGCTCCGAGCAGTTCTTC.

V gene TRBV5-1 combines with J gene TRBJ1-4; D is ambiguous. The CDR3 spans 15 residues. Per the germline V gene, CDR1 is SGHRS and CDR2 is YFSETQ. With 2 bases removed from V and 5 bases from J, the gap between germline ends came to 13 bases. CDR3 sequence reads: CASSFYSLPNEKLFF. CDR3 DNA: TGCGCCAGCAGCTTCTACAGCTTGCCGAATGAAAAACTGTTTTTT.

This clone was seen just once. This chain's CDR3 is CASSFGGSNYEQYF. CDR3 nucleotides: TGTGCCAGCAGCTTCGGGGGGTCCAACTACGAGCAGTACTTC. J is TRBJ2-7 and V is TRBV7-2, with 7 bases matching TRBD2. V lost 3 bases to trimming and J lost 3 bases; unmatched junction nucleotides: 5. Germline V gene lookup returns CDR1 SGHTA and CDR2 FQGNSA. This CDR3 region has 14 residues.

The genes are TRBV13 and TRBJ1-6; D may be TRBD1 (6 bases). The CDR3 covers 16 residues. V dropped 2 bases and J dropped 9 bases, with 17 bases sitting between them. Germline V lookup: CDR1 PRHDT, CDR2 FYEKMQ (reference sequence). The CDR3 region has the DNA TGTGCCAGCAGCTTAAACCCGCAGGGGATAGGTTCACCCCTCCACTTT. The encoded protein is CASSLNPQGIGSPLHF.

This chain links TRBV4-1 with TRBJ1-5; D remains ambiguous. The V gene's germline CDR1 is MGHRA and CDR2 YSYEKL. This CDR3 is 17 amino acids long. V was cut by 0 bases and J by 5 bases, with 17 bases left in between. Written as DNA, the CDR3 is TGCGCCAGCAGCCAAGATCCCGGGGAGGGAGGACATCAGCCCCAGCATTTT. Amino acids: CASSQDPGEGGHQPQHF.

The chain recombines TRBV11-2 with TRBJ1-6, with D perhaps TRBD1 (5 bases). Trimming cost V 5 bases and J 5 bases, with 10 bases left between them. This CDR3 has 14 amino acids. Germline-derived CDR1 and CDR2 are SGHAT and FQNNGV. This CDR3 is CASSPRVDNSPLHF. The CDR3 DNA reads TGTGCCAGCAGCCCCAGGGTGGATAATTCACCCCTCCACTTT.

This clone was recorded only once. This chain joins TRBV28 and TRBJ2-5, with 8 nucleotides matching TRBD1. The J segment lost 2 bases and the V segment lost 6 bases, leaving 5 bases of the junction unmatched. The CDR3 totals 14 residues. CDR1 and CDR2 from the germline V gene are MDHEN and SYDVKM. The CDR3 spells CASRVDRAQETQYF. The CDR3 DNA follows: TGTGCCAGCAGGGTGGACAGGGCTCAAGAGACCCAGTACTTC.

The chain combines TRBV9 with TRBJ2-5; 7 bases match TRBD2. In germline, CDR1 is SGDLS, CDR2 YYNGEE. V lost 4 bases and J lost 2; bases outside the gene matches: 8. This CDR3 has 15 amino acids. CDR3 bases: TGTGCCAGCAGCCCTGAACTAGCGAATCAAGAGACCCAGTACTTC. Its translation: CASSPELANQETQYF.

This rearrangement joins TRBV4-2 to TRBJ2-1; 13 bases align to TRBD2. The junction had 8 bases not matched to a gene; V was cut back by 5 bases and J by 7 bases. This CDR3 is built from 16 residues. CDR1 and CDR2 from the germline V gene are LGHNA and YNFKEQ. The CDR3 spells CASSWRLAGGGNEQFF. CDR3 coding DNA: TGTGCCAGCAGCTGGCGACTAGCGGGGGGTGGGAATGAGCAGTTCTTC.

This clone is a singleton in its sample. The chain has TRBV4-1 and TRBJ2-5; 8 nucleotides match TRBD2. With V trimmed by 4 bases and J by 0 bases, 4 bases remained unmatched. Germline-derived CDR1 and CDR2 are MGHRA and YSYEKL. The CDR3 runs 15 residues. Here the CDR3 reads CASSLSSGYQETQYF. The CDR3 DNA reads TGCGCCAGCAGCCTATCTAGCGGGTACCAAGAGACCCAGTACTTC.

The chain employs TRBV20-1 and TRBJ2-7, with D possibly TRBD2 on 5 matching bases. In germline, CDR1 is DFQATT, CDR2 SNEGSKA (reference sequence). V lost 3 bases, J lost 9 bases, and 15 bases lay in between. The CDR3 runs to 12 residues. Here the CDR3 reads CSASGRDTTQYF. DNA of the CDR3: TGCAGTGCTAGTGGCCGGGATACAACGCAGTACTTC.

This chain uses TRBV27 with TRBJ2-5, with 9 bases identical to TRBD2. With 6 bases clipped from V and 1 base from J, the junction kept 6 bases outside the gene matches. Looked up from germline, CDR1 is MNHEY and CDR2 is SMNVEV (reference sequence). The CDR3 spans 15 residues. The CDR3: CASSPLAGPQETQYF. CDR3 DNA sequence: TGTGCCAGCAGCCCCCTAGCGGGACCCCAAGAGACCCAGTACTTC.

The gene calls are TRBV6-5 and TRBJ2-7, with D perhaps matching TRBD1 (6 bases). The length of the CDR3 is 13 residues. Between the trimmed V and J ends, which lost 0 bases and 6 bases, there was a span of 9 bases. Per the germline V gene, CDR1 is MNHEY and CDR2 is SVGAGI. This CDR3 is CASSYSRGGEQYF. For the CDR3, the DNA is TGTGCCAGCAGTTACTCCAGGGGCGGCGAGCAGTACTTC.

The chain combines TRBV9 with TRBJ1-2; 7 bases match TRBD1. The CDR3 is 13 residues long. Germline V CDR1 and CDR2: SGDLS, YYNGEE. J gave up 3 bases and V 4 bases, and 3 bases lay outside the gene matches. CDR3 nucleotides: TGTGCCAGCAGCCGGGACAGCTACTATGGCTACACCTTC. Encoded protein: CASSRDSYYGYTF.

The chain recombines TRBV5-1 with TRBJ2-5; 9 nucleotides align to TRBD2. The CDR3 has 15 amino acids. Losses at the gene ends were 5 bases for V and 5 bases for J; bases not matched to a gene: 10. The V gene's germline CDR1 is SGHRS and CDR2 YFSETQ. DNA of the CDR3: TGCGCCAGCAGGTTTGAGGGACTAGCCGTGGAGACCCAGTACTTC. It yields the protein CASRFEGLAVETQYF.

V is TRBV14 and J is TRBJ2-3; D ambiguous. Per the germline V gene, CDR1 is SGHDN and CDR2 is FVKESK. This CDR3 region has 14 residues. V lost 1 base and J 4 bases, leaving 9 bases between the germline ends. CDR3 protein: CASSQAYSPDTQYF. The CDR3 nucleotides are TGTGCCAGCAGCCAAGCTTATAGCCCAGATACGCAGTATTTT.

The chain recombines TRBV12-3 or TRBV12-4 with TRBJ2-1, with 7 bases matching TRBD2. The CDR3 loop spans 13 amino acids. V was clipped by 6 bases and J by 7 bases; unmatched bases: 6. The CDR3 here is CASSGLVTNEQFF. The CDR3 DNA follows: TGTGCCAGCAGCGGACTAGTGACGAATGAGCAGTTCTTC.

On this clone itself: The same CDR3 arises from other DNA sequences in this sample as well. CDR3 sequence (DNA): TGTGCCAGCTCACCAGAGAACTATGGCTACACCTTC. It yields the protein CASSPENYGYTF. The chain employs TRBV18 and TRBJ1-2, with unresolved D. With 2 bases removed from V and 2 bases from J, the gap between germline ends came to 3 bases. The CDR3 is 12 amino acids. The germline V gene encodes CDR1 KGHSH and CDR2 LQKENI.

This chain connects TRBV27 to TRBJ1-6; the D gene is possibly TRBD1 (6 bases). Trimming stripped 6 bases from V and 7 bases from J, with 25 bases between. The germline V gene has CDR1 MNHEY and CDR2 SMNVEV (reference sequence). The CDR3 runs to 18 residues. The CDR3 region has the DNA TGTGCCAGCAGCCCTGACCCTAAACCGGGACACAAAAATTCACCCCTCCACTTT. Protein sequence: CASSPDPKPGHKNSPLHF.

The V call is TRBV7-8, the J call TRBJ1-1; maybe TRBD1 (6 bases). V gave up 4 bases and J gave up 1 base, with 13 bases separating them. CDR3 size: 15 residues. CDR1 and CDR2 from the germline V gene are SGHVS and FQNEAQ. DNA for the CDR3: TGTGCCAGCAGCTCCTCGGGGGGGCGGAACACTGAAGCTTTCTTT. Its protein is CASSSSGGRNTEAFF.

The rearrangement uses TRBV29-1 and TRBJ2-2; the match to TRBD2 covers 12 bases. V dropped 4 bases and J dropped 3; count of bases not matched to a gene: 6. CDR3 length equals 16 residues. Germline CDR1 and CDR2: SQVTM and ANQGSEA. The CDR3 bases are TGCAGCGTTGCCCGGACTAGCGGGGACGACACCGGGGAGCTGTTTTTT. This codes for CSVARTSGDDTGELFF.

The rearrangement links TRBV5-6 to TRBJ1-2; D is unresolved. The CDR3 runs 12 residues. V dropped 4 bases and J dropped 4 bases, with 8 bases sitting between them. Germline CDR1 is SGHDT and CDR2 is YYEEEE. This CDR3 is CASSPGSYGYTF. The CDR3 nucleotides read TGTGCCAGCAGCCCGGGGAGCTATGGCTACACCTTC.

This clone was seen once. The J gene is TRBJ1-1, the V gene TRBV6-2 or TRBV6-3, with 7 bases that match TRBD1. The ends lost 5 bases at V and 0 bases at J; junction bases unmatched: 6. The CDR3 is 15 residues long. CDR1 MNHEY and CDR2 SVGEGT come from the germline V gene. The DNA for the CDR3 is TGTGCCAGCAGTCAACAGGGGATCCTGAACACTGAAGCTTTCTTT. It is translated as CASSQQGILNTEAFF.

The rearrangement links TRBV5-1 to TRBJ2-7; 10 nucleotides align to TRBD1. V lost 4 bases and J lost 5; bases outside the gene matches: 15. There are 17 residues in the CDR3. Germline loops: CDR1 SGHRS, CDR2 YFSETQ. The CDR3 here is CASSKLLGGTGDDEQYF. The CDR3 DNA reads TGCGCCAGCAGCAAATTGTTGGGCGGGACAGGGGACGACGAGCAGTACTTC.